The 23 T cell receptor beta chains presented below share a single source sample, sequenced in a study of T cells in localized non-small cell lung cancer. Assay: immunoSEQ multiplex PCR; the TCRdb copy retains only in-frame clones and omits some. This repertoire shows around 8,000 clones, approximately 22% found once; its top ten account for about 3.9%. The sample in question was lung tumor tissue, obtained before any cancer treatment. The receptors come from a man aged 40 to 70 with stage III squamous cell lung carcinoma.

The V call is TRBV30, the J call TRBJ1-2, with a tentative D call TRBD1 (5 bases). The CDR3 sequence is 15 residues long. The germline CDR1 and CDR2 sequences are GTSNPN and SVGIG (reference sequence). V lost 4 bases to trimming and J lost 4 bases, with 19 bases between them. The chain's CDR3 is CAWIRAGSGTYGYTF. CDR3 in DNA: TGTGCCTGGATCCGTGCGGGGTCAGGGACCTATGGCTACACCTTC.

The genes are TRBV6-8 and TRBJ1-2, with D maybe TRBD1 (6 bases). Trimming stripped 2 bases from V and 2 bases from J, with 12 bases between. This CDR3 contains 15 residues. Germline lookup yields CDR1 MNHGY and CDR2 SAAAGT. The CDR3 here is CASSYGQGINYGYTF. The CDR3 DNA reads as TGTGCCAGCAGTTACGGGCAGGGGATAAACTATGGCTACACCTTC.

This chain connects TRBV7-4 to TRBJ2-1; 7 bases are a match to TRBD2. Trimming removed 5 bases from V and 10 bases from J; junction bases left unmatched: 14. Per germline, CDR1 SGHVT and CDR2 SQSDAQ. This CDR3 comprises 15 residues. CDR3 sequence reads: CASSPLGGWDGEQFF. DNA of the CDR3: TGTGCCAGCAGCCCCCTGGGGGGGTGGGATGGGGAGCAGTTCTTC.

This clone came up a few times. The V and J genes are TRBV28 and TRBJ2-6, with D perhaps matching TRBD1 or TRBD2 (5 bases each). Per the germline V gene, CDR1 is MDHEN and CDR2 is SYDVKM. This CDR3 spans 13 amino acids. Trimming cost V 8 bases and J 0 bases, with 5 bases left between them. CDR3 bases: TGTGCCAGCGGGGGCTCTGGGGCCAACGTCCTGACTTTC. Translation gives CASGGSGANVLTF.

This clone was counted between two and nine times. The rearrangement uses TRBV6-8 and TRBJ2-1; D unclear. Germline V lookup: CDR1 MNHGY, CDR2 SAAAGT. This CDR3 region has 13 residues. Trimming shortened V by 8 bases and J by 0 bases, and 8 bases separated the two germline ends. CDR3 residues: CASASSSYNEQFF. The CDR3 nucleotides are TGTGCCAGCGCCTCGAGCTCCTACAATGAGCAGTTCTTC.

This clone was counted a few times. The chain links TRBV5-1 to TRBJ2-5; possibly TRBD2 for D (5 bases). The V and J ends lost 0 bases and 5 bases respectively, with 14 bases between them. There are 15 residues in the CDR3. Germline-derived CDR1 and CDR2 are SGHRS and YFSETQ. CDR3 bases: TGCGCCAGCAGCTTGGTCGGGGTTTTGGGGGAGACCCAGTACTTC. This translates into CASSLVGVLGETQYF.

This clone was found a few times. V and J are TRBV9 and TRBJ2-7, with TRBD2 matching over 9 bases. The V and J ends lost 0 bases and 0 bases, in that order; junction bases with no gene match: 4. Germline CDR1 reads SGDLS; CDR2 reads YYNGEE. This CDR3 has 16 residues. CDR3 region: CASSVGVSGSSYEQYF. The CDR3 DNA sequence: TGTGCCAGCAGCGTAGGGGTTAGCGGGAGCTCCTACGAGCAGTACTTC.

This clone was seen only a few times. The CDR3 region is CASSRRGQGDQPQHF. DNA of the CDR3: TGTGCCAGCTCACGGCGGGGACAGGGTGATCAGCCCCAGCATTTT. The V and J genes are TRBV18 and TRBJ1-5; 9 nucleotides match TRBD1. Trimming removed 4 bases from V and 5 bases from J; junction bases left unmatched: 6. Germline values: CDR1 KGHSH, CDR2 LQKENI. The CDR3 contains 15 residues.

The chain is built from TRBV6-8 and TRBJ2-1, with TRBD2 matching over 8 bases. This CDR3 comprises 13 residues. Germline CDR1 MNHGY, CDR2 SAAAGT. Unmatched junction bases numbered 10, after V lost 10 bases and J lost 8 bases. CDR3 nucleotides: TGTGCCATCAGCTATAGCGGGGCGCATGAGCAGTTCTTC. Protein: CAISYSGAHEQFF.

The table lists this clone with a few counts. The CDR3 reads CASSSSGGSYGYTF. CDR3 bases: TGTGCCAGCAGCTCCTCAGGGGGTTCTTATGGCTACACCTTC. V and J are TRBV11-3 and TRBJ1-2; the match to TRBD1 covers 7 bases. With 4 bases clipped from V and 5 bases from J, the junction kept 7 bases outside the gene matches. This CDR3 is built from 14 residues. Germline V gene sequence: CDR1 SGHNT, CDR2 YENEEA.

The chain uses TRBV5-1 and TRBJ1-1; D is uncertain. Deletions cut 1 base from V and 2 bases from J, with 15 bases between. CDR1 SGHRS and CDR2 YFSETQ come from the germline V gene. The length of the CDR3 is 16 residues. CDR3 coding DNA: TGCGCCAGCAGCTTGATGGGAAACCCCTTTAACACTGAAGCTTTCTTT. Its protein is CASSLMGNPFNTEAFF.

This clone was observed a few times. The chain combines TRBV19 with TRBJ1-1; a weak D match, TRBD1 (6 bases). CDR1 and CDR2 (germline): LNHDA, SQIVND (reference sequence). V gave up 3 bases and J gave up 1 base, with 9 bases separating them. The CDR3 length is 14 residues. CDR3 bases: TGTGCCAGTAGTATCGACAGGACGAACACTGAAGCTTTCTTT. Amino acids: CASSIDRTNTEAFF.

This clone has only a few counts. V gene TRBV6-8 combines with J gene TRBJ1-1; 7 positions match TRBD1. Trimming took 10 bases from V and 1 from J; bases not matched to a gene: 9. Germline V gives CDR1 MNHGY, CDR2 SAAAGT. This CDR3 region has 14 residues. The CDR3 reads CAITPTGRNTEAFF. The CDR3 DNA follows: TGTGCCATCACCCCGACAGGGCGGAACACTGAAGCTTTCTTT.

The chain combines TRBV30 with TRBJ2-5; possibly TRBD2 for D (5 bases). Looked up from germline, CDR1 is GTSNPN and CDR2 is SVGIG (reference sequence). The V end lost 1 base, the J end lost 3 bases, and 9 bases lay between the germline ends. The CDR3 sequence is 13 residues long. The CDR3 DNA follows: TGTGCCTGGAGTGCGGGGATGAAAGAGACCCAGTACTTC. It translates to CAWSAGMKETQYF. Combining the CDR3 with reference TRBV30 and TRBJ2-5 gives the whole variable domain SQTIHQWPATLVQPVGSPLSLECTVEGTSNPNLYWYRQAAGRGLQLLFYSVGIGQISSEVPQNLSASRPQDRQFILSSKKLLLSDSGFYLCAWSAGMKETQYFGPGTRLLVL.

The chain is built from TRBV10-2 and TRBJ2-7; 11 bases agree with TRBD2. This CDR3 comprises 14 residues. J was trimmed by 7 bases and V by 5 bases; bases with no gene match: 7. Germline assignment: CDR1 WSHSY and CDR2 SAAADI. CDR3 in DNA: TGCGCCAGCAGTCGACTAGCGGGAACTAATGAGCAGTACTTC. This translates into CASSRLAGTNEQYF.

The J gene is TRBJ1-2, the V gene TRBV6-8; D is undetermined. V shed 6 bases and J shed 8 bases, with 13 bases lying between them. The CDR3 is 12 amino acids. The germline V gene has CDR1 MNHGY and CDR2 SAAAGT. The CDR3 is CASRNPVRGYTF. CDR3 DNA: TGTGCCAGCAGGAACCCGGTCCGGGGCTACACCTTC.

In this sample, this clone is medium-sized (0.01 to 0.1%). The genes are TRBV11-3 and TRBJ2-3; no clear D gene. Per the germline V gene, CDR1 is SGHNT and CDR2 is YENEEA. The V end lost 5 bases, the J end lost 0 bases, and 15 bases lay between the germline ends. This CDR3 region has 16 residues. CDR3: CASSGRLSESTDTQYF. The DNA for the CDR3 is TGTGCCAGCAGCGGACGCCTGAGCGAGAGCACAGATACGCAGTATTTT.

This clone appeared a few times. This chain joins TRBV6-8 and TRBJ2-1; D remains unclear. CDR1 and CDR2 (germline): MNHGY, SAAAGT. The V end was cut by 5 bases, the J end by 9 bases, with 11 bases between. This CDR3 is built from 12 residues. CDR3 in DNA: TGTGCCAGCAGTCAGGCGTTCGGTGAGCAGTTCTTC. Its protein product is CASSQAFGEQFF.

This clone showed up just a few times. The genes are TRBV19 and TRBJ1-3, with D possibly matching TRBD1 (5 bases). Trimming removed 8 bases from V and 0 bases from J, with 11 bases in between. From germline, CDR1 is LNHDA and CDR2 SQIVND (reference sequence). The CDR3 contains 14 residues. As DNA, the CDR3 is TGTGCCAGTGGACACTCCAACTCTGGAAACACCATATATTTT. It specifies CASGHSNSGNTIYF.

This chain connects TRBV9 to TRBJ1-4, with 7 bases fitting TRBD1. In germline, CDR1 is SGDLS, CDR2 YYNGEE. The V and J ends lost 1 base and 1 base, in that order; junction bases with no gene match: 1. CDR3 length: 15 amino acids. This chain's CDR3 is CASSVQGGTNEKLFF. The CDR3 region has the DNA TGTGCCAGCAGCGTACAGGGGGGAACTAATGAAAAACTGTTTTTT. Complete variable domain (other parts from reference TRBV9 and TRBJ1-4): DSGVTQTPKHLITATGQRVTLRCSPRSGDLSVYWYQQSLDQGLQFLIQYYNGEERAKGNILERFSAQQFPDLHSELNLSSLELGDSALYFCASSVQGGTNEKLFFGSGTQLSVL.

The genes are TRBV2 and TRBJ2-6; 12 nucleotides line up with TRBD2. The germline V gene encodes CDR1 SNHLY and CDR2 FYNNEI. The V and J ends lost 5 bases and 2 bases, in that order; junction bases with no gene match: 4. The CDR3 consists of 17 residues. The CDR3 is CASSKTSGSPGANVLTF. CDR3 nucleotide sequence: TGTGCCAGCAGTAAGACTAGCGGGAGCCCTGGGGCCAACGTCCTGACTTTC.

CDR3 nucleotide sequence: TGCAGCGTTGTAAGGACGGGCTATGGCTACACCTTC. Translated: CSVVRTGYGYTF. The chain has TRBV29-1 and TRBJ1-2, with D uncertain. V was pared by 4 bases and J by 4 bases, with 10 bases between. This CDR3 comprises 12 residues. Germline lookup yields CDR1 SQVTM and CDR2 ANQGSEA.

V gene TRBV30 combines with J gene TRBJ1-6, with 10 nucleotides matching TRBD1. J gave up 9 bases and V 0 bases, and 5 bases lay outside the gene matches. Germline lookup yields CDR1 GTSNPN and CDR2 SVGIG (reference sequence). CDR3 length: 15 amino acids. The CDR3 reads CAWSVGTGVTSPLHF. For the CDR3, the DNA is TGTGCCTGGAGTGTTGGGACAGGGGTGACTTCACCCCTCCACTTT.